One and the same sample provided the 24 T cell receptor beta chains below, sequenced in a study of Graves' ophthalmopathy and Graves' hyperthyroidism. Researchers took RNA transcripts and amplified TCR beta CDR3 regions from them. HTBI-primed first-round RT-PCR preceded second-round multiplex PCR. TCRdb itself ran the multiplex PCR reads through MiXCR, one entry per CDR3 protein. The table lists about 550,000 distinct CDR3 sequences, about 40% of them singletons. Input material: peripheral blood or thyroid tissue (not recorded which). The receptor set was obtained from an adult man with Graves' hyperthyroidism.

With respect to this clonotype: A junction end diverges from the germline sequence, so it may reflect a read error. The V gene is TRBV5-1, the J gene TRBJ2-7; D possibly matches TRBD1 or TRBD2 (5 bases each). This CDR3 has 14 residues. Germline V gene sequence: CDR1 SGHRS, CDR2 YFSETQ. The CDR3 coding sequence is TGTGCCAGCAGCTTCGCCGGGGCAGCCTACGAGCAGTACTTC. Protein: CASSFAGAAYEQYF.

This clonotype occurred many times. V and J are TRBV12-3 or TRBV12-4 and TRBJ1-5, with TRBD1 matching over 12 bases. After removal of 6 bases from V and 7 bases from J, the junction contained 7 bases not matched to a gene. This CDR3 is 15 amino acids long. CDR3 bases: TGTGCCAGCAGACCGGGACAGGGGGCTGGCCAGCCCCAGCATTTT. The encoded protein is CASRPGQGAGQPQHF.

This clonotype was counted a few times. The chain combines TRBV29-1 with TRBJ2-7, with D perhaps matching TRBD1 or TRBD2 (5 bases each). Trimming stripped 1 base from V and 1 base from J, with 20 bases between. The CDR3 covers 17 residues. The germline V gene encodes CDR1 SQVTM and CDR2 ANQGSEA. Here the CDR3 reads CSVEVHRPGRNSYEQYF. CDR3 bases: TGCAGCGTTGAAGTTCATCGACCGGGACGGAATTCCTACGAGCAGTACTTC.

This clonotype was seen many times. The chain combines TRBV5-1 with TRBJ2-7; 7 bases fit TRBD2. The germline V gene has CDR1 SGHRS and CDR2 YFSETQ. The CDR3 length is 15 residues. The ends lost 1 base at V and 2 bases at J; junction bases unmatched: 6. This CDR3 reads CASSLFGLGAYEQYF. The CDR3 nucleotides are TGCGCCAGCAGCTTGTTCGGACTAGGGGCCTACGAGCAGTACTTC.

In its sample, this clonotype was seen many times. The chain recombines TRBV5-1 with TRBJ2-7; 12 bases are a match to TRBD2. V was pared by 2 bases and J by 5 bases, with 2 bases of the junction left unmatched. CDR3 length: 14 amino acids. Germline V gives CDR1 SGHRS, CDR2 YFSETQ. In DNA form, the CDR3 reads TGCGCCAGCAGCTTACTAGCGGGAGGCGACGAGCAGTACTTC. It yields the protein CASSLLAGGDEQYF.

This chain connects TRBV7-6 to TRBJ2-1, with TRBD1 identical over 7 bases. Per the germline V gene, CDR1 is SGHVS and CDR2 is FNYEAQ. Trimming took 0 bases from V and 6 from J; bases not matched to a gene: 2. This CDR3 spans 14 amino acids. The CDR3, as DNA: TGTGCCAGCAGCTTAGCGGCAGGGGGCAATGAGCAGTTCTTC. Amino acids: CASSLAAGGNEQFF.

The chain uses TRBV18 and TRBJ1-2, with TRBD1 identical over 8 bases. Germline CDR1 and CDR2: KGHSH and LQKENI. The CDR3 runs to 14 residues. The J segment lost 3 bases and the V segment lost 4 bases, leaving 4 bases of the junction unmatched. Written as DNA, the CDR3 is TGTGCCAGCTCACAGGGACAGGAGGACTATGGCTACACCTTC. Protein sequence: CASSQGQEDYGYTF.

The gene calls are TRBV7-2 and TRBJ1-4; 10 positions agree with TRBD2. The J call is doubtful: the DNA matches TRBJ2-3 better. CDR3 length: 16 amino acids. Germline-derived CDR1 and CDR2 are SGHTA and FQGNSA. For the CDR3, the DNA is TGTGCCAGCAGCTTAGAATCAGCGGGGGGGCCGGACACGCAGTATTTT. Its translation: CASSLESAGGPDTQYF.

The gene calls are TRBV15 and TRBJ2-7; a weak D match, TRBD2 (6 bases). Germline lookup yields CDR1 LNHNV and CDR2 YYDKDF (reference sequence). V was cut by 3 bases and J by 5 bases, with 17 bases left in between. This CDR3 region has 15 residues. The CDR3 sequence is CATSSLEGRDHEQYF. CDR3 nucleotide sequence: TGTGCCACCAGCAGCTTGGAGGGCAGGGACCACGAGCAGTACTTC.

This clonotype showed up many times. The V call is TRBV7-2, the J call TRBJ2-7, with TRBD1 as a possible D gene (5 bases). The germline V gene has CDR1 SGHTA and CDR2 FQGNSA. CDR3 length equals 16 residues. V dropped 1 base and J dropped 2 bases, with 15 bases sitting between them. CDR3 protein: CASSLVRRRGPYEQYF. CDR3 DNA sequence: TGTGCCAGCAGCTTAGTCCGACGAAGGGGTCCCTACGAGCAGTACTTC.

There are many counts of this clonotype. This rearrangement joins TRBV5-8 to TRBJ1-5; perhaps TRBD1 as D (5 bases). This CDR3 contains 18 residues. The ends were cut back, 2 bases at V and 1 base at J, with 19 bases in the middle. Germline CDR1 is SGHTS and CDR2 is YDEGEE. The CDR3 loop reads CASSFGRQGKRSNQPQHF. CDR3 in DNA: TGTGCCAGCAGCTTTGGCAGGCAGGGTAAGAGGAGCAATCAGCCCCAGCATTTT.

This clonotype was counted at least ten times. DNA for the CDR3: TGTGCCAGCAGCTCGAGAGGGGTCACCGCGGCCTATGGCTACACCTTC. Translation gives CASSSRGVTAAYGYTF. The rearrangement joins TRBV7-8 to TRBJ1-2, with a weak D call TRBD1 (5 bases). Germline V lookup: CDR1 SGHVS, CDR2 FQNEAQ. Trimming removed 4 bases at V and 4 bases at J, with 19 bases between. CDR3 length: 16 amino acids. Looking up the rest from reference TRBV7-8 and TRBJ1-2 gives the full variable domain: GAGVSQSPRYKVAKRGQDVALRCDPISGHVSLFWYQQALGQGPEFLTYFQNEAQLDKSGLPSDRFFAERPEGSVSTLKIQRTQQEDSAVYLCASSSRGVTAAYGYTFGSGTRLTVV.

There are a few counts of this clonotype. The gene calls are TRBV6-5 and TRBJ1-2; a possible D gene is TRBD1 (5 bases). CDR3 length: 14 amino acids. Germline V gene data show CDR1 as MNHEY and CDR2 as SVGAGI. The germline V and J ends were trimmed by 2 bases and 6 bases, with 13 bases remaining between them. The chain's CDR3 is CASSYTPGRDGYTF. CDR3 coding DNA: TGTGCCAGCAGTTACACTCCAGGGCGTGATGGCTACACCTTC.

In this sample, this clonotype turned up many times. The chain is built from TRBV29-1 and TRBJ1-4; TRBD1 matches 11 bases. The CDR3 is made up of 15 amino acids. The V and J ends lost 6 bases and 6 bases, in that order; junction bases with no gene match: 9. CDR1 and CDR2 (germline): SQVTM, ANQGSEA. The CDR3 loop is CSVVWTGGRDEKLFF. The CDR3 DNA sequence: TGCAGCGTGGTCTGGACAGGGGGCCGAGATGAAAAACTGTTTTTT.

Notes on this clonotype: This clone may be a read error of a much larger clone one base away. The chain uses TRBV5-1 and TRBJ2-7; D not certain. The CDR3 is 14 residues long. Trimming stripped 0 bases from V and 5 bases from J, with 12 bases between. CDR1 and CDR2 from the germline V gene are SGHRS and YFSETQ. The DNA for the CDR3 is TGCGCCAGCAGCTTGGCAGTCAATGTCGACGAGCAGTACTTC. Translated, it gives CASSLAVNVDEQYF.

The chain employs TRBV2 and TRBJ1-4; no reliable D call. The CDR3 runs to 14 residues. The germline V and J ends were trimmed by 6 bases and 0 bases, with 8 bases remaining between them. Germline V lookup: CDR1 SNHLY, CDR2 FYNNEI. The DNA of the CDR3 is TGTGCCAGCAGGCCCCTTGCAACTAATGAAAAACTGTTTTTT. This encodes CASRPLATNEKLFF. Based on the CDR3 plus reference TRBV2 and TRBJ1-4, the full variable domain is EPEVTQTPSHQVTQMGQEVILRCVPISNHLYFYWYRQILGQKVEFLVSFYNNEISEKSEIFDDQFSVERPDGSNFTLKIRSTKLEDSAMYFCASRPLATNEKLFFGSGTQLSVL.

This chain joins TRBV5-1 and TRBJ2-2; 13 bases align to TRBD2. V was pared by 0 bases and J by 7 bases, with 9 bases of the junction left unmatched. Germline assignment: CDR1 SGHRS and CDR2 YFSETQ. The CDR3 spans 18 residues. CDR3 protein: CASSLDGTSGISDGELFF. The CDR3 nucleotides are TGCGCCAGCAGCTTGGACGGGACTAGCGGGATTTCGGACGGGGAGCTGTTTTTT.

Turning to this clonotype: The final CDR3 position lacks the conserved phenylalanine or tryptophan, pointing to a likely read error. The limits of the CDR3 on the DNA are not certain, so only TCRdb's listed CDR3 is given. The chain combines TRBV5-6 with TRBJ1-3. In germline, CDR1 is SGHDT, CDR2 YYEEEE. Ends included, the CDR3 has 8 residues. The CDR3 here is CASSDGNT.

This clonotype was observed at least ten times. This chain joins TRBV19 and TRBJ2-7, with D possibly TRBD1 on 7 matching bases. The CDR3 covers 14 residues. From germline, CDR1 is LNHDA and CDR2 SQIVND (reference sequence). The ends were cut back, 5 bases at V and 0 bases at J, with 11 bases in the middle. The CDR3 sequence is CASSAGQSSYEQYF. The CDR3 DNA sequence: TGTGCCAGTAGTGCGGGACAGAGCTCCTACGAGCAGTACTTC.

The V call is TRBV29-1, the J call TRBJ2-7; 8 bases are shared with TRBD2. Germline loops: CDR1 SQVTM, CDR2 ANQGSEA. The J segment lost 5 bases and the V segment lost 0 bases, leaving 3 bases of the junction unmatched. This CDR3 spans 13 amino acids. The CDR3 DNA reads TGCAGCGTTGAAGAACCTAGCGGGCACGAGCAGTACTTC. Translating gives CSVEEPSGHEQYF.

A remark on this clonotype: One end of the junction does not line up with germline, which may come from a read error. The CDR3 region is CASSSGTGMSYEQYF. CDR3 in DNA: TGCGCCAGCAGCTCCGGGACAGGGATGTCCTACGAGCAGTACTTC. This chain links TRBV7-9 with TRBJ2-7; 9 positions agree with TRBD1. Germline V lookup: CDR1 SEHNR, CDR2 FQNEAQ (reference sequence). This CDR3 is built from 15 residues.

This chain links TRBV19 with TRBJ1-2, with TRBD1 matching 7 bases. The CDR3 covers 17 residues. Unmatched junction bases numbered 21, after V lost 6 bases and J lost 8 bases. Germline loops: CDR1 LNHDA, CDR2 SQIVND (reference sequence). As DNA, the CDR3 is TGTGCCAGTAGAAACCTGATTTTGACAGGGTCTGGAGGCGGCTACACCTTC. The encoded protein is CASRNLILTGSGGGYTF.

This clonotype occurred many times. At one of its ends the junction is not consistent with the germline gene, which may arise from a read error. The rearrangement links TRBV7-2 to TRBJ2-7; perhaps TRBD2 as D (7 bases). The CDR3 contains 13 residues. Germline CDR1 SGHTA, CDR2 FQGNSA. This CDR3 reads CASSLGGAGEQYF. CDR3 sequence (DNA): TGTGCCAGCAGTTTAGGGGGGGCGGGCGAGCAGTACTTC.

This clonotype was seen only a few times. This chain connects TRBV7-3 to TRBJ2-5, with D perhaps matching TRBD2 (5 bases). The CDR3 has 15 residues. Per the germline V gene, CDR1 is SGHTA and CDR2 is FQGTGA. V lost 4 bases and J 4 bases, leaving 16 bases between the germline ends. DNA of the CDR3: TGTGCCAGCAGCTCGACGGGAAACTGGAGAGAGACCCAGTACTTC. Its translation is CASSSTGNWRETQYF.